Described below is a single T cell receptor (beta chain) sequence and its context. Per the study methods: Nucleated cell number was recorded as an estimate derived from reference gene primer amplification. The assay was immunoSEQ multiplex PCR, and TCRdb's table has in-frame clones only and misses some. V and J calls and clone size are as listed in that table; D and trimming were resolved from the DNA. The sample yields 230,000 or so clones, about 90% seen once. The sample belongs to a study of blood T cell repertoires in COVID-19. Study in general: Acute-phase and convalescent COVID-19 samples originated in the United States, Italy and Spain. PBMCs, B-cell-depleted T cells, or T cells were the source of the cDNA or gDNA that made up the material.

Looked up from germline, CDR1 is SGHRS and CDR2 is YFSETQ. CDR3 size: 14 residues. Trimming removed 4 bases at V and 2 bases at J, with 12 bases between. This TCR derives from a man aged 40-49 years with active or convalescent COVID-19. Sample: peripheral blood. The genes are TRBV5-1 and TRBJ1-2; D is unclear. The DNA for the CDR3 is TGCGCCAGCAGCCCCTTGGAGTCCAACTATGGCTACACCTTC. The encoded protein is CASSPLESNYGYTF.